This TCR beta chain was sequenced during a study of T cell responses to AZD1222 COVID-19 vaccine. Study-wide results and limits: White British people made up most donors, females outnumbered males, and clonal diversity was possibly underestimated.

Some clones are missing from TCRdb's copy, which holds only in-frame ones; the method was immunoSEQ multiplex PCR. Of more than 85,000 clones listed, 81% are singletons. In this sample, this clone turned up a few times. The antigen remains undetermined. Germline V lookup: CDR1 MNHEY, CDR2 SMNVEV (reference sequence). Trimming left V 5 bases short and J 4 bases short, with 8 bases between. The CDR3 runs 13 residues. This TCR was recovered from an adult in good health. The chain employs TRBV27 and TRBJ2-2, with D unclear. The input for sequencing was peripheral blood, taken on day 0 of AZD1222 vaccination. CDR3: CASSPLSTGELFF. For the CDR3, the DNA is TGTGCCAGCAGTCCGCTGAGCACCGGGGAGCTGTTTTTT.